Listed here is a single T cell receptor beta chain. The data were taken from a study of blood T cell repertoires in COVID-19. Across the whole study: In each case, the material was cDNA or gDNA derived from T cells, B-cell-depleted T cells, or PBMCs.

Per the germline V gene, CDR1 is SGHTA and CDR2 is FQGNSA. Trimming removed 2 bases at V and 0 bases at J, with 17 bases between. CDR3 length: 18 residues. The assay was immunoSEQ multiplex PCR, and TCRdb's table has in-frame clones only and misses some. The sample has a few hundred thousand clones, 80% to 85% seen once. The chain carries TRBV7-2 and TRBJ1-3; D not resolved. Sequencing was done on a sample of peripheral blood. The source of this sequence is a woman over 75 with COVID-19, enrolled during active disease. The CDR3 DNA reads as TGTGCCAGCAGCTTAAGGAGGTGGCCCTGGGACTCTGGAAACACCATATATTTT. Translating it yields CASSLRRWPWDSGNTIYF. Full variable domain (outside the CDR3, taken from reference TRBV7-2 and TRBJ1-3): GAGVSQSPSNKVTEKGKDVELRCDPISGHTALYWYRQSLGQGLEFLIYFQGNSAPDKSGLPSDRFSAERTGGSVSTLTIQRTQQEDSAVYLCASSLRRWPWDSGNTIYFGEGSWLTVV.